This T cell receptor (beta chain) derives from a study of T cells in Graves' hyperthyroidism and ophthalmopathy. General observations from the study: Stable hyperthyroidism and ophthalmopathy were separated using 13 V-J signatures.

Details on this clonotype: The target antigen is unknown.

The source material, RNA transcripts, was used to amplify TCR beta CDR3 regions. In the first-round RT-PCR of the TCR CDR3, the HTBI primer set was used. Using its own MiXCR run on the multiplex PCR reads, TCRdb lists one record per CDR3 protein. The data show roughly 750,000 distinct CDR3 sequences, about 16% seen once. The sequencing sample was made of blood. The sequence came from a young man with Graves' hyperthyroidism.

CDR3 region: CASSFQVAEVPDTQYF. The CDR3 DNA sequence: TGTGCCAGCAGTTTCCAGGTAGCGGAGGTGCCAGATACGCAGTATTTT. The chain couples TRBV28 to TRBJ2-3; the D gene is possibly TRBD2 (6 bases). CDR1 and CDR2 (germline): MDHEN, SYDVKM. The CDR3 consists of 16 residues. V lost 3 bases and J lost 4, with 17 bases in between.